This T cell receptor beta chain was captured by sequencing in a study of OX40 agonist ivuxolimab in advanced cancers. Using immunoSEQ multiplex PCR, the repertoire was profiled, and TCRdb retains in-frame clones only, with some absent. This sample carries 90,000 to 120,000 clones, approximately 90% of them seen once, and the ten largest clones take 1% to 1.5%. J lost 6 bases, V lost 6 bases, and 16 bases had no gene match. The CDR3 consists of 18 residues. Germline CDR1 and CDR2: MGHRA and YSYEKL. The gene calls are TRBV4-1 and TRBJ1-4, with TRBD1 matching 10 bases. Sequences were derived from CD4+ or CD8+ T cells sorted from blood, sampled in a trial of the OX40 agonist ivuxolimab. The source of this sequence is an adult with an advanced solid tumor such as melanoma, head and neck, liver or kidney cancer. CDR3 sequence (DNA): TGCGCCAGCAGTCTCGGCCGGGACAGGGGTTTTAAGGATGAAAAACTGTTTTTT. This sequence encodes CASSLGRDRGFKDEKLFF.